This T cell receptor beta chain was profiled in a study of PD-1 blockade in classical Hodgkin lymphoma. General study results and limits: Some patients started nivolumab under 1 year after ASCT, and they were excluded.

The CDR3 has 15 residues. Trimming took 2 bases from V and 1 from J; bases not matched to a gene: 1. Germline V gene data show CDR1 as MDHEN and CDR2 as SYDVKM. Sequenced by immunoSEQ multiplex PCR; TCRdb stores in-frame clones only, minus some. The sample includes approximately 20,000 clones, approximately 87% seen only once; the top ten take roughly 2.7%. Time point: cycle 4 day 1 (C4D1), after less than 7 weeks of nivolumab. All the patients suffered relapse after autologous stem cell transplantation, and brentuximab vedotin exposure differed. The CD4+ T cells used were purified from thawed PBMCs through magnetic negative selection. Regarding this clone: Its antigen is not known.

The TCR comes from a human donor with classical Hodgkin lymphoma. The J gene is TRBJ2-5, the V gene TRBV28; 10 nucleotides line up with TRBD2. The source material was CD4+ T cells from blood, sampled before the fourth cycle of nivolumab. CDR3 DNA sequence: TGTGCCAGCAGTTTAGTAGCGGGAGGCCAAGAGACCCAGTACTTC. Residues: CASSLVAGGQETQYF. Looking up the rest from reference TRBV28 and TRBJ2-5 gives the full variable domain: DVKVTQSSRYLVKRTGEKVFLECVQDMDHENMFWYRQDPGLGLRLIYFSYDVKMKEKGDIPEGYSVSREKKERFSLILESASTNQTSMYLCASSLVAGGQETQYFGPGTRLLVL.